Shown below are 14 T cell receptor beta chains from a single sample sequenced in a study of blood T cell repertoires in COVID-19. TCRdb's copy holds only in-frame clones and misses some; the assay was immunoSEQ multiplex PCR. Among about 280,000 clones listed, approximately 86% were seen once. Sequencing was done on a sample of peripheral blood. The receptors originated from a man aged 40-49 years with active or convalescent COVID-19.

The gene calls are TRBV28 and TRBJ1-2; TRBD1 matches at 9 bases. CDR3 size: 14 residues. Germline CDR1 and CDR2: MDHEN and SYDVKM. With V trimmed by 4 bases and J by 8 bases, 8 bases remained unmatched. CDR3 sequence reads: CASSYYRGREGYTF. The CDR3 bases are TGTGCCAGCAGTTACTACAGGGGGCGTGAAGGCTACACCTTC.

The chain couples TRBV27 to TRBJ1-1, with D hard to call. The CDR3 contains 14 residues. Germline lookup yields CDR1 MNHEY and CDR2 SMNVEV (reference sequence). The V end lost 8 bases, the J end lost 2 bases, and 15 bases lay between the germline ends. The CDR3 DNA sequence: TGTGCCAGCCTTCCCGGAGGGATCAACACTGAAGCTTTCTTT. Encoded protein: CASLPGGINTEAFF.

V is TRBV9 and J is TRBJ2-7; D is possibly TRBD2 (6 bases). The V and J ends lost 2 bases and 4 bases respectively, with 16 bases between them. CDR1 is SGDLS and CDR2 is YYNGEE in the germline V gene. This CDR3 contains 15 residues. For the CDR3, the DNA is TGTGCCAGCAGCGTTGCCGGGACTGTTCTGTACGAGCAGTACTTC. This gives the protein CASSVAGTVLYEQYF.

The rearrangement links TRBV6-5 to TRBJ1-2, with D perhaps TRBD1 (6 bases). The CDR3 is 13 amino acids. The V and J ends lost 7 bases and 6 bases respectively, with 15 bases between them. Germline CDR1 and CDR2: MNHEY and SVGAGI. The CDR3 here is CASNQGGVNGYTF. For the CDR3, the DNA is TGTGCCAGCAACCAAGGGGGGGTGAATGGCTACACCTTC.

This chain links TRBV6-6 with TRBJ1-2, with 9 bases fitting TRBD1. The CDR3 has 14 residues. Germline V lookup: CDR1 MNHNY, CDR2 SVGAGI (reference sequence). V was pared by 6 bases and J by 8 bases, with 10 bases of the junction left unmatched. The CDR3 DNA reads as TGTGCCAGCAGACGGGACAGGGCTTTGCGGGGCTACACCTTC. It codes for CASRRDRALRGYTF.

The chain joins TRBV24-1 to TRBJ2-7, with D unclear. Trimming took off 2 bases at V and 5 bases at J, with 6 bases between the two ends. The V gene's germline CDR1 is KGHDR and CDR2 SFDVKD. CDR3 size: 12 residues. The CDR3 DNA is TGTGCCACCAGTGATTCGCGAGACGAGCAGTACTTC. This codes for CATSDSRDEQYF.

This clone was seen a single time. This rearrangement joins TRBV4-1 to TRBJ2-1, with 8 bases identical to TRBD1. V gave up 1 base and J gave up 0 bases; unmatched junction bases: 11. The germline V gene has CDR1 MGHRA and CDR2 YSYEKL. This CDR3 comprises 19 residues. The chain's CDR3 is CASSQVLAGGLSSYNEQFF. The CDR3 DNA sequence: TGCGCCAGCAGCCAAGTTCTGGCAGGGGGCCTAAGCTCCTACAATGAGCAGTTCTTC.

On this clone: Other DNA variants within this sample encode the same CDR3. The chain joins TRBV5-4 to TRBJ2-1, with TRBD2 identical over 8 bases. The CDR3 extends over 15 amino acids. The germline gives CDR1 SGHNT, CDR2 YYREEE (reference sequence). The trim removed 1 base at V and 0 bases at J, leaving 0 bases unmatched. This chain's CDR3 is CASSLTSGSYNEQFF. DNA of the CDR3: TGTGCCAGCAGCTTGACTAGCGGCTCCTACAATGAGCAGTTCTTC.

This clone was recorded only once. The chain carries TRBV7-9 and TRBJ2-7; possibly TRBD1 for D (5 bases). The V and J ends lost 3 bases and 2 bases respectively, with 11 bases between them. Germline assignment: CDR1 SEHNR and CDR2 FQNEAQ (reference sequence). This CDR3 is built from 14 residues. CDR3 region: CASSFPGLTYEQYF. CDR3 coding DNA: TGTGCCAGCAGCTTTCCAGGGTTGACCTACGAGCAGTACTTC.

This chain joins TRBV28 and TRBJ1-3; TRBD1 is a possible D gene (6 bases). V was shortened by 8 bases and J by 4 bases, with 12 bases between the two germline ends. The CDR3 is 13 amino acids. Germline V gene sequence: CDR1 MDHEN, CDR2 SYDVKM. CDR3 amino acids: CASVPGAGNTIYF. CDR3 coding DNA: TGTGCCAGCGTCCCAGGGGCAGGAAACACCATATATTTT.

The gene calls are TRBV7-9 and TRBJ2-7; TRBD2 agrees at 9 bases. The CDR3 is 14 amino acids. V lost 4 bases to trimming and J lost 2 bases; unmatched junction nucleotides: 3. The V gene's germline CDR1 is SEHNR and CDR2 FQNEAQ (reference sequence). In DNA form, the CDR3 reads TGTGCCAGCAGCTCGGAGCGGGGGGCCTACGAGCAGTACTTC. Translating gives CASSSERGAYEQYF.

V and J are TRBV15 and TRBJ1-1; 7 nucleotides match TRBD1. The CDR3 covers 20 residues. Losses at the gene ends were 1 base for V and 0 bases for J; bases not matched to a gene: 17. Looked up from germline, CDR1 is LNHNV and CDR2 is YYDKDF (reference sequence). The DNA of the CDR3 is TGTGCCACCAGCAGAGTTGACGTGGGCTGGACAGGTGATTTGAACACTGAAGCTTTCTTT. Translation: CATSRVDVGWTGDLNTEAFF.

V gene TRBV7-9 combines with J gene TRBJ2-1; 14 bases map to TRBD2. The length of the CDR3 is 16 residues. Germline V gene lookup returns CDR1 SEHNR and CDR2 FQNEAQ (reference sequence). Trimming at V came to 1 base and at J to 8 bases, leaving 4 bases not matched to a gene. The chain's CDR3 is CASSLGLAGGQDEQFF. The CDR3 nucleotides are TGTGCCAGCAGCTTAGGACTAGCGGGAGGGCAGGATGAGCAGTTCTTC.

This clone was counted once. The chain is built from TRBV18 and TRBJ2-5; possibly TRBD1 for D (5 bases). V was pared by 3 bases and J by 0 bases, with 11 bases between. Germline assignment: CDR1 KGHSH and CDR2 LQKENI. The CDR3 consists of 15 residues. The chain's CDR3 is CASSPTSGYQETQYF. The CDR3 DNA reads as TGTGCCAGCTCACCCACGTCAGGGTACCAAGAGACCCAGTACTTC.